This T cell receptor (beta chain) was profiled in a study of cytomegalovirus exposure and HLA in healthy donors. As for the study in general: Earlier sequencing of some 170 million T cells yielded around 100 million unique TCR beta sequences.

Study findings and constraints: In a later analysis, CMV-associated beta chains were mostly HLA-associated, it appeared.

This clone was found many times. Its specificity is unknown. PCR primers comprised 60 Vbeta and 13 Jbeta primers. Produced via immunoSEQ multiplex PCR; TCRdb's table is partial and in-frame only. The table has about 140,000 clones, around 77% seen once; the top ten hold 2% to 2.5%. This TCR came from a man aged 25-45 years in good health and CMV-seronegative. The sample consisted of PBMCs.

The CDR3 loop is CASSTTVEGYEQYF. The CDR3 DNA is TGTGCCAGCTCAACCACTGTAGAGGGCTACGAGCAGTACTTC. This chain links TRBV18 with TRBJ2-7; TRBD2 might be the D (5 bases). The CDR3 is 14 amino acids. V was shortened by 5 bases and J by 3 bases, with 14 bases between the two germline ends. Germline V gene data show CDR1 as KGHSH and CDR2 as LQKENI.